One sample yielded the 20 T cell receptor beta chains listed below, sequenced in a study of shared clonotypes between healthy human individuals. TCRdb's copy holds only in-frame clones and misses some; the assay was immunoSEQ multiplex PCR. Of approximately 2.4 million clones detected, about 94% appear once; the ten largest clones hold less than 0.15%. The specimen was naive CD4+ T cells sorted from blood. As for subset: CD45RA+ positively selected. The receptors shown here come from a young man in good health.

The chain is built from TRBV30 and TRBJ1-3; the D is unclear. Germline V CDR1 and CDR2: GTSNPN, SVGIG (reference sequence). The CDR3 contains 13 residues. V gave up 4 bases and J gave up 4 bases, with 11 bases separating them. In DNA form, the CDR3 reads TGTGCCTGGAAAGGTGTGTACGGAAACACCATATATTTT. This gives the protein CAWKGVYGNTIYF.

The rearrangement links TRBV2 to TRBJ2-3; 10 bases align to TRBD2. The CDR3 consists of 16 residues. V lost 3 bases to trimming and J lost 3 bases; unmatched junction nucleotides: 6. Germline loops: CDR1 SNHLY, CDR2 FYNNEI. The CDR3 DNA reads TGTGCCAGCAGTGACCTGCCTAGCGGGGGAACAGATACGCAGTATTTT. Translated: CASSDLPSGGTDTQYF.

The chain is built from TRBV30 and TRBJ2-5; D possibly matches TRBD1 or TRBD2 (7 bases each). This CDR3 is 13 amino acids long. Trimming pared 7 bases from V and 6 bases from J, leaving 18 bases between. Germline V lookup: CDR1 GTSNPN, CDR2 SVGIG (reference sequence). CDR3 nucleotides: TGTGCCTTTATGGGAGGGGGCGTTCAGACCCAGTACTTC. This translates into CAFMGGGVQTQYF.

Comments on this clone: Because the CDR3's place on the DNA is in doubt, the DNA is left out and the CDR3 is given as listed by TCRdb. The genes are TRBV6-5 and TRBJ2-2; TRBD1 was called by the table and not checked on the DNA. From its first to its last residue, the CDR3 has 16 amino acids. Germline V gene lookup returns CDR1 MNHEY and CDR2 SVGAGI. CDR3 in amino acids: CASSSSTAANTGELFF.

The V call is TRBV27, the J call TRBJ1-6; perhaps TRBD1 as D (5 bases). Germline-derived CDR1 and CDR2 are MNHEY and SMNVEV (reference sequence). Trimming took off 8 bases at V and 0 bases at J, with 17 bases between the two ends. The CDR3 totals 17 residues. The CDR3 here is CASGFGPGNSYNSPLHF. CDR3 sequence (DNA): TGTGCCAGCGGCTTTGGGCCAGGGAACTCCTATAATTCACCCCTCCACTTT.

The V and J genes are TRBV9 and TRBJ2-3; 9 bases fit TRBD1. Unmatched junction bases numbered 15, after V lost 0 bases and J lost 4 bases. The CDR3 totals 19 residues. The germline V gene has CDR1 SGDLS and CDR2 YYNGEE. DNA of the CDR3: TGTGCCAGCAGCGTAGCCGTAGCCAAGGGACAGGGATGGTCAGATACGCAGTATTTT. Translating it yields CASSVAVAKGQGWSDTQYF.

The rearrangement uses TRBV4-1 and TRBJ1-3; the D gene is possibly TRBD1 (5 bases). The CDR3 length is 20 residues. Germline V gene sequence: CDR1 MGHRA, CDR2 YSYEKL. The V gene lost 1 base and the J gene lost 0 bases, with 22 bases spanning the gap. The CDR3 here is CASSQGLPDSPGISGNTIYF. CDR3 in DNA: TGCGCCAGCAGCCAAGGGTTACCAGACAGCCCGGGGATCTCTGGAAACACCATATATTTT.

The V and J genes are TRBV10-2 and TRBJ2-2; 7 bases are shared with TRBD2. Germline V gene sequence: CDR1 WSHSY, CDR2 SAAADI. The trim removed 3 bases at V and 5 bases at J, leaving 3 bases unmatched. The CDR3 has 14 amino acids. CDR3 nucleotides: TGCGCCAGCAGTGATGGGAGGGCAACCGGGGAGCTGTTTTTT. Its protein product is CASSDGRATGELFF.

The chain uses TRBV6-5 and TRBJ2-7; perhaps TRBD2 as D (6 bases). Trimming removed 6 bases at V and 4 bases at J, with 13 bases between. CDR3 size: 13 residues. Germline CDR1 and CDR2: MNHEY and SVGAGI. CDR3 in DNA: TGTGCCAGCAGGCGGGGTGGGAATTACGAGCAGTACTTC. Protein sequence: CASRRGGNYEQYF.

For this clone: The same CDR3 also results from other DNA sequences found in this sample. The V and J genes are TRBV5-1 and TRBJ2-3; 11 bases agree with TRBD2. Per the germline V gene, CDR1 is SGHRS and CDR2 is YFSETQ. The CDR3 loop spans 15 amino acids. Unmatched junction bases numbered 0, after V lost 0 bases and J lost 3 bases. The CDR3 nucleotides are TGCGCCAGCAGCTTGGGACTAGCGGGGACAGATACGCAGTATTTT. Translation gives CASSLGLAGTDTQYF.

J is TRBJ1-6 and V is TRBV25-1; tentatively, D is TRBD1 (5 bases). This CDR3 spans 14 amino acids. Trimming cost V 2 bases and J 5 bases, with 7 bases left between them. CDR1 and CDR2 (germline): MGHDK, SYGVNS. For the CDR3, the DNA is TGTGCCAGCAGTGAACAGGGTAATAATTCACCCCTCCACTTT. As protein: CASSEQGNNSPLHF.

This sequence joins TRBV5-1 and TRBJ2-3, with D unclear. Per germline, CDR1 SGHRS and CDR2 YFSETQ. Trimming removed 4 bases at V and 5 bases at J, with 23 bases between. The CDR3 sequence is 17 residues long. DNA of the CDR3: TGCGCCAGCAGCACCGCCCCCCCAACTACCTCCTTAGATACGCAGTATTTT. It encodes CASSTAPPTTSLDTQYF.

The rearrangement joins TRBV10-3 to TRBJ1-1; D is unresolved. The CDR3 is 13 residues long. Germline CDR1 reads ENHRY; CDR2 reads SYGVKD. V was shortened by 8 bases and J by 4 bases, with 14 bases between the two germline ends. CDR3 loop: CAIGEGKGTEAFF. In DNA form, the CDR3 reads TGTGCCATCGGGGAGGGCAAGGGCACTGAAGCTTTCTTT.

The count of this clone is one. The CDR3 region is CAWSVRGEGTPLHF. CDR3 nucleotides: TGTGCCTGGAGTGTCCGGGGTGAAGGTACACCCCTCCACTTT. The chain has TRBV30 and TRBJ1-6, with D unresolved. The CDR3 is 14 residues long. Trimming left V 0 bases short and J 11 bases short, with 14 bases between. Per the germline V gene, CDR1 is GTSNPN and CDR2 is SVGIG (reference sequence).

This chain uses TRBV28 with TRBJ1-2; D is perhaps TRBD1 (5 bases). The CDR3 spans 14 residues. V was shortened by 2 bases and J by 4 bases, with 11 bases between the two germline ends. The V gene's germline CDR1 is MDHEN and CDR2 SYDVKM. This chain's CDR3 is CASSLPRASYGYTF. In DNA, the CDR3 is TGTGCCAGCAGTTTACCCAGGGCCTCCTATGGCTACACCTTC.

V gene TRBV13 combines with J gene TRBJ2-5; a weak D match, TRBD2 (5 bases). Germline assignment: CDR1 PRHDT and CDR2 FYEKMQ (reference sequence). CDR3 length: 14 amino acids. With 2 bases removed from V and 2 bases from J, the gap between germline ends came to 9 bases. The DNA for the CDR3 is TGTGCCAGCAGCTTAATCGGGAAGCAAGAGACCCAGTACTTC. Protein sequence: CASSLIGKQETQYF.

This sequence joins TRBV11-3 and TRBJ2-1, with D possibly matching TRBD2 (5 bases). The CDR3 has 13 amino acids. Trimming shortened V by 4 bases and J by 6 bases, and 10 bases separated the two germline ends. Germline CDR1 and CDR2: SGHNT and YENEEA. CDR3 amino acids: CASSSALGNEQFF. The CDR3 nucleotides are TGTGCCAGCAGCTCCGCACTAGGCAATGAGCAGTTCTTC.

This chain joins TRBV11-2 and TRBJ2-7; D is ambiguous. V gave up 5 bases and J gave up 3 bases, with 11 bases separating them. Germline V CDR1 and CDR2: SGHAT, FQNNGV. This CDR3 has 13 residues. DNA for the CDR3: TGTGCCAGCAGCCATCTGGATCTCTACGAGCAGTACTTC. This codes for CASSHLDLYEQYF.

J is TRBJ1-6 and V is TRBV4-1, with D perhaps matching TRBD1 (5 bases). Germline V lookup: CDR1 MGHRA, CDR2 YSYEKL. This CDR3 has 18 residues. The V gene lost 2 bases and the J gene lost 0 bases, with 14 bases spanning the gap. CDR3 in amino acids: CASSQNNGDSSYNSPLHF. DNA of the CDR3: TGCGCCAGCAGCCAAAATAATGGCGACAGCTCCTATAATTCACCCCTCCACTTT.

The CDR3, as DNA: TGTGCCACCACCCTCATGACAGGGTCCTACGAGCAGTACTTC. Translated: CATTLMTGSYEQYF. V and J are TRBV7-9 and TRBJ2-7, with TRBD1 matching over 7 bases. This CDR3 has 14 residues. The trim removed 10 bases at V and 1 base at J, leaving 10 bases unmatched. Germline values: CDR1 SEHNR, CDR2 FQNEAQ (reference sequence).